This TCR beta chain was profiled in a study of graft-versus-host responses after intestinal transplantation. Looking at the study overall: Tacrolimus and steroids were given for around 3 years to all recipients after anti-thymocyte globulin induction.

This table comes from immunoSEQ multiplex PCR, and its TCRdb copy is limited to in-frame clones, with some not included. The sample records over 75,000 clones, 85% to 95% being singletons. The length of the CDR3 is 17 residues. Germline V gene data show CDR1 as LNHDA and CDR2 as SQIVND (reference sequence). Unmatched junction bases numbered 16, after V lost 5 bases and J lost 6 bases. With respect to this clone: What it recognizes is unknown.

Study-wide results and caveats: High graft-versus-host to host-versus-graft clonal ratios were seen in allografts of patients with graft-donor T cell macrochimerism. Detected in recipient marrow were GvH clones, some of which were first observed in ileum or blood. Early post-transplant declines in HvG were associated with peak levels of circulating GvH clones.

The gene calls are TRBV19 and TRBJ1-5, with 7 nucleotides matching TRBD1. This sequence originates from a human donor who was the organ donor for an intestinal transplant. The sequences come from unstimulated CD8+ T cells sorted from spleen or lymph node cells, collected before transplant. In nucleotides, the CDR3 is TGTGCCAGTAGTGTCCGGGACAGAGGCCGTTGTAGTCAGCCCCAGCATTTT. Translating it yields CASSVRDRGRCSQPQHF.